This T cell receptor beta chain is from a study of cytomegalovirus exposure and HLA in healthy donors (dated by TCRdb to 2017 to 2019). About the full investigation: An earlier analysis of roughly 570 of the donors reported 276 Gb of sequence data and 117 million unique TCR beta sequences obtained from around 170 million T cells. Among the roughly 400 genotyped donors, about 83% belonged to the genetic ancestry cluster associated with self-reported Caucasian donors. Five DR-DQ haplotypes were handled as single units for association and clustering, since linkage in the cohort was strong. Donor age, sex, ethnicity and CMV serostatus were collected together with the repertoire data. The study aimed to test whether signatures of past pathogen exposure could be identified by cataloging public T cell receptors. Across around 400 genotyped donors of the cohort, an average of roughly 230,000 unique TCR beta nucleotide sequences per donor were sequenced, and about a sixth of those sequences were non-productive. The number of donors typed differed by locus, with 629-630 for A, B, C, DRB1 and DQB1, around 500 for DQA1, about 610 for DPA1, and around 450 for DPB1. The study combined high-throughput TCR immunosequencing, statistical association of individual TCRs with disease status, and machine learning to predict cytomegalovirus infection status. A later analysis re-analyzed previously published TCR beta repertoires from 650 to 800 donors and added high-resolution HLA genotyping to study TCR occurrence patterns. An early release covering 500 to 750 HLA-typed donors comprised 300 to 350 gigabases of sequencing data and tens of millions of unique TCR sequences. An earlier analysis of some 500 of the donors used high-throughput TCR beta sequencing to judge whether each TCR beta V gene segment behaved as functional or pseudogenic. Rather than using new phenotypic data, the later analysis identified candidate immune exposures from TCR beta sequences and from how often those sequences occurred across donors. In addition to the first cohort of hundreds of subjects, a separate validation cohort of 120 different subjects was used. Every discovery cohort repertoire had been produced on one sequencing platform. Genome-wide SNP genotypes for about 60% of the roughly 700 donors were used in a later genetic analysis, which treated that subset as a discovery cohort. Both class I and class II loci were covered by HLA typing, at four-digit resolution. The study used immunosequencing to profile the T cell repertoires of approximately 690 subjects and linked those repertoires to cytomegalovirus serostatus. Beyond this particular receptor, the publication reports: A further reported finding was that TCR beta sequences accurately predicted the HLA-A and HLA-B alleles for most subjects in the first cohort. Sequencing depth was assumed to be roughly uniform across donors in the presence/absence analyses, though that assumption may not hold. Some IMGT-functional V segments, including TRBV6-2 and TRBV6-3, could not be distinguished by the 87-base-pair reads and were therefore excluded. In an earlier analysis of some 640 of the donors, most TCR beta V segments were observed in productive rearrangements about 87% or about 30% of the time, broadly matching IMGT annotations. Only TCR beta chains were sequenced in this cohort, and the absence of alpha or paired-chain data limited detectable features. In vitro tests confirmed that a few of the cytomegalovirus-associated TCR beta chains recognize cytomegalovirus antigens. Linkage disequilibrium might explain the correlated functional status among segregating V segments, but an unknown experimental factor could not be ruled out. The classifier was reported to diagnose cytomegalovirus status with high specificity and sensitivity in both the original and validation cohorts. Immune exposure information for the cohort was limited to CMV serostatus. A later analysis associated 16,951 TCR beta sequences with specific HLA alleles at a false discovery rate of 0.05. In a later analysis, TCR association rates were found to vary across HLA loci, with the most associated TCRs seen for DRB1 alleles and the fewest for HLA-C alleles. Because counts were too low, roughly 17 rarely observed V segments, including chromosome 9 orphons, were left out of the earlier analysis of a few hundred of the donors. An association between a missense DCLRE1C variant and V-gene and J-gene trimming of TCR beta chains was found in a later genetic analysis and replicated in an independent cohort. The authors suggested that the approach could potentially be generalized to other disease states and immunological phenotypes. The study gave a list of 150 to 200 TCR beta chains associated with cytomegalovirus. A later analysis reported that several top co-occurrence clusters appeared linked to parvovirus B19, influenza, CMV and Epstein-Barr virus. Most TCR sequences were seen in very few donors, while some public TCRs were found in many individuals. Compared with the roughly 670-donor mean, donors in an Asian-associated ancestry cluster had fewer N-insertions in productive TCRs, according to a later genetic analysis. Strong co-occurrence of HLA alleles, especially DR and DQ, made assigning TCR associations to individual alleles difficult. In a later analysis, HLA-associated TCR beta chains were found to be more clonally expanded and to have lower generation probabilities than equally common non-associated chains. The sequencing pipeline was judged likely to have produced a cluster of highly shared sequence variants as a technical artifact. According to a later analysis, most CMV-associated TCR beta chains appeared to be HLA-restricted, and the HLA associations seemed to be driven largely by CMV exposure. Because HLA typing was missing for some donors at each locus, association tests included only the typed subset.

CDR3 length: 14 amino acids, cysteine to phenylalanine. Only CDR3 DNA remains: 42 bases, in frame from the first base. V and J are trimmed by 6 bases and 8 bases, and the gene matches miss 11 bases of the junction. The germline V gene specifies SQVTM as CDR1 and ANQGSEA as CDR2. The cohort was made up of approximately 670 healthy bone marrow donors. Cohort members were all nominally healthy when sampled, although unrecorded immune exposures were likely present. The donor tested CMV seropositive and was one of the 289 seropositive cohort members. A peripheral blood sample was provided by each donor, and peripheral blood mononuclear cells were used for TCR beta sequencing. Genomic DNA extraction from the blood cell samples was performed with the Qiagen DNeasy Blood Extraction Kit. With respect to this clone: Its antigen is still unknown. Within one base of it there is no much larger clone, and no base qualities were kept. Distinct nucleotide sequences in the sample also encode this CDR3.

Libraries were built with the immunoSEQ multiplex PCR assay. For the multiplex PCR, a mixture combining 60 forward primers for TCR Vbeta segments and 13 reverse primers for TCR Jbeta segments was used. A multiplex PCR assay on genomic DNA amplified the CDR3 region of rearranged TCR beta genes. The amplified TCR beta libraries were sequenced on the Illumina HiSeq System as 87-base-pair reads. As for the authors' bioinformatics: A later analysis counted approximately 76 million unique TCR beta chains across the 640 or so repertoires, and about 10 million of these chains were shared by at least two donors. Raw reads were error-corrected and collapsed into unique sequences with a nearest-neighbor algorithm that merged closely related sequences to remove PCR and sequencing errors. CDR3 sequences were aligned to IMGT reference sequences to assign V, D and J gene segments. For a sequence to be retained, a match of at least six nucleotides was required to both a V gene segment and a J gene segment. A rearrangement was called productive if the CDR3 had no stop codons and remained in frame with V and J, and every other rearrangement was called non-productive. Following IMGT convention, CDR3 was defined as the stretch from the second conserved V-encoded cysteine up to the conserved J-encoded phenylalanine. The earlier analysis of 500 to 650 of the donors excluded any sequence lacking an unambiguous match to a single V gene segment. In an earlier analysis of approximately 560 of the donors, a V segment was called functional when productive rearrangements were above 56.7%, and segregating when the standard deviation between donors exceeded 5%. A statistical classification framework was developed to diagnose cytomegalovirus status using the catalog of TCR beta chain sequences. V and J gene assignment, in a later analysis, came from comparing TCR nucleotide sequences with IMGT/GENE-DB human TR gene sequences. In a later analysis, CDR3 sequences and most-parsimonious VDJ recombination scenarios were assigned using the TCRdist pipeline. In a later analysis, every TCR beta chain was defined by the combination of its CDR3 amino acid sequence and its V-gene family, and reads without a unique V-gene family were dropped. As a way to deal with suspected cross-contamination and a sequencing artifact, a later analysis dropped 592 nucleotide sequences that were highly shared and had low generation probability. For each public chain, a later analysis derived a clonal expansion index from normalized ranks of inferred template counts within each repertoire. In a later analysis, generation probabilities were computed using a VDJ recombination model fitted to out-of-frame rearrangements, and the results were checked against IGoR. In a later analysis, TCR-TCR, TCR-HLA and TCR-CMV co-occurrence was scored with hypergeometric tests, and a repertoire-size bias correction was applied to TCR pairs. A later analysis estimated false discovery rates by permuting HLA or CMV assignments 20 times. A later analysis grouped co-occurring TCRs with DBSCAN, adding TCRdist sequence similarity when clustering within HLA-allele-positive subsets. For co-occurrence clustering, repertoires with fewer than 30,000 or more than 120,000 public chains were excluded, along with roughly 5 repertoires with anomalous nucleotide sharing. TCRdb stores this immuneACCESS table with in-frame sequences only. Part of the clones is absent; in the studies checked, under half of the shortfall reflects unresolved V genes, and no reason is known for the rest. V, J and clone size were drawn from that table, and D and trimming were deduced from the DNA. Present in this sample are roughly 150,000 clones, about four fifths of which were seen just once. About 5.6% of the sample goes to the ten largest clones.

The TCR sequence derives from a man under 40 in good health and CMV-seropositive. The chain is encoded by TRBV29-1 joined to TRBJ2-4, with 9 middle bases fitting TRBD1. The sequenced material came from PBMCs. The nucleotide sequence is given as TGCAGCGTAAAGCCGGGACAGGGCGTAGACATTCAGTACTTC. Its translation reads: CSVKPGQGVDIQYF.